Listed here is a single T cell receptor (beta chain). Its specificity is not known. From germline, CDR1 is MNHEY and CDR2 SVGAGI. The CDR3 is 13 amino acids. After removal of 11 bases from V and 2 bases from J, the junction contained 7 bases not matched to a gene. This sample was taken from a study of cytomegalovirus exposure and HLA in healthy donors. Overall study: 81% of more than 300 genotyped donors fell in the Caucasian-associated ancestry cluster.

The PCR contained 60 Vbeta and 13 Jbeta primers. Sequenced by immunoSEQ multiplex PCR; TCRdb stores in-frame clones only, minus some. This table lists under 75,000 clones. The study, taken as a whole, reports: Three CMV-associated chains proved CMV antigen-specific in vitro. Most sequenced TCRs were rare (though some public TCRs occurred in many donors). In an earlier analysis, in some 540 donors, most V segments appeared productive either ~90% or ~30% of the time.

The clonotype comes from a female donor in good health and CMV-seropositive. Material for sequencing was PBMCs. This chain joins TRBV6-5 and TRBJ1-2; 8 nucleotides agree with TRBD1. In DNA form, the CDR3 reads TGTGCCCGGGCCAGGACAGGGAACTATGGCTACACCTTC. Its protein is CARARTGNYGYTF.